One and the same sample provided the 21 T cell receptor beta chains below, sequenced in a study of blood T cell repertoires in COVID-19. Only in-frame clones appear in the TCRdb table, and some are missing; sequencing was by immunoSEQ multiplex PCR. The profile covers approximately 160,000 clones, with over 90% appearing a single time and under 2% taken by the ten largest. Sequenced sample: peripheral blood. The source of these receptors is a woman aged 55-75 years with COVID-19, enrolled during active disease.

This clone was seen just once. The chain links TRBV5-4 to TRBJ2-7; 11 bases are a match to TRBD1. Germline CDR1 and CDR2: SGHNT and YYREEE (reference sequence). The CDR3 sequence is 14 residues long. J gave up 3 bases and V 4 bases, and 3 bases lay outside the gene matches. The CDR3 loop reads CASSPGTGGYEQYF. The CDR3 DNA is TGTGCCAGCAGCCCAGGGACAGGGGGCTACGAGCAGTACTTC.

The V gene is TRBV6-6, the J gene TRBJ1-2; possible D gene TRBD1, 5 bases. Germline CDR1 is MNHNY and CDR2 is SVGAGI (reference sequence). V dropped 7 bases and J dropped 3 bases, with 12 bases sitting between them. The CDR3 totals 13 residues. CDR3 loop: CASTPRGDYGYTF. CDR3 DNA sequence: TGTGCCAGCACCCCACGGGGGGACTATGGCTACACCTTC.

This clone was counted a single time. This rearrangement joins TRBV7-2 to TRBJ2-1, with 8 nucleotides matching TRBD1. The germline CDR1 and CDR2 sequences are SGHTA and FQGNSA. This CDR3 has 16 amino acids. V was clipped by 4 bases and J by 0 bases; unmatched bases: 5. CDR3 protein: CASSSLTGGSYNEQFF. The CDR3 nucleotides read TGTGCCAGCAGCTCGCTCACAGGGGGCTCCTACAATGAGCAGTTCTTC.

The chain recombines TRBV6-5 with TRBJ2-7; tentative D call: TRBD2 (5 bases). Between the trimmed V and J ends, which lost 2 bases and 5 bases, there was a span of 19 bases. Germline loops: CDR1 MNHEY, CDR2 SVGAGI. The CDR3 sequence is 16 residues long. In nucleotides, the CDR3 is TGTGCCAGCAGTTACCGGACCCACGGAGGTGGAGACGAGCAGTACTTC. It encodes CASSYRTHGGGDEQYF.

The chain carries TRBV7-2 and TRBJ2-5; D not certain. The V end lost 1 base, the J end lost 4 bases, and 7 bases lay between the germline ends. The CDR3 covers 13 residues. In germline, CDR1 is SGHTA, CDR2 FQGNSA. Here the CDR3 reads CASSLGLRETQYF. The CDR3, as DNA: TGTGCCAGCAGCTTAGGGCTCCGAGAGACCCAGTACTTC.

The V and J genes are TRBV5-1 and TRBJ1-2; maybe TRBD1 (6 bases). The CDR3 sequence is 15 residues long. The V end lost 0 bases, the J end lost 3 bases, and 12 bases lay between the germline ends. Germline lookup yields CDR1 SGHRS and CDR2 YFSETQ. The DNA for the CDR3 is TGCGCCAGCAGCTTGGCACAGGGAGACTACTATGGCTACACCTTC. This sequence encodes CASSLAQGDYYGYTF.

The CDR3 here is CASALQSLSSYNEQFF. The DNA for the CDR3 is TGTGCCAGCGCCTTACAGTCTTTGAGCTCCTACAATGAGCAGTTCTTC. The genes are TRBV2 and TRBJ2-1; D uncertain. The CDR3 extends over 16 amino acids. The germline V gene encodes CDR1 SNHLY and CDR2 FYNNEI. With 8 bases removed from V and 0 bases from J, the gap between germline ends came to 17 bases.

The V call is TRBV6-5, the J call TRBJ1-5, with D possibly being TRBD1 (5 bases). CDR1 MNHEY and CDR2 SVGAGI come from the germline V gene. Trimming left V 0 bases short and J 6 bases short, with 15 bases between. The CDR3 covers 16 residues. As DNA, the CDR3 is TGTGCCAGCAGTTACTCAGTTCCGACCGGGGGTCAGCCCCAGCATTTT. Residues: CASSYSVPTGGQPQHF.

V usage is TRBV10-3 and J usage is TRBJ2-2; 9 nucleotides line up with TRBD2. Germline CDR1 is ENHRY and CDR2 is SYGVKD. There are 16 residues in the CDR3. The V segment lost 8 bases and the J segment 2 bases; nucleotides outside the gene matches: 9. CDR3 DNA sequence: TGTGCCATCGAGGGCAATAGCGGGGGCAACACCGGGGAGCTGTTTTTT. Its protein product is CAIEGNSGGNTGELFF.

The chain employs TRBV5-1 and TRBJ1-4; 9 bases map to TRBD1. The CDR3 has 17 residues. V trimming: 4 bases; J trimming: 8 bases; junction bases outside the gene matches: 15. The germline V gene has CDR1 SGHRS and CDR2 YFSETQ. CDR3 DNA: TGCGCCAGCAGCCTGTCCCCCGGGACAGGGTTAGGGGAAAAACTGTTTTTT. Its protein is CASSLSPGTGLGEKLFF.

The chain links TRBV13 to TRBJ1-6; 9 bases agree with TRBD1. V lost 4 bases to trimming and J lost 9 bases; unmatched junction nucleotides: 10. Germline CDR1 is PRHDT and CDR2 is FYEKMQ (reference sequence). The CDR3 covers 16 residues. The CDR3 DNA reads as TGTGCCAGCAGCTCGAAGATACAGGGGGCGTTTTCACCCCTCCACTTT. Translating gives CASSSKIQGAFSPLHF.

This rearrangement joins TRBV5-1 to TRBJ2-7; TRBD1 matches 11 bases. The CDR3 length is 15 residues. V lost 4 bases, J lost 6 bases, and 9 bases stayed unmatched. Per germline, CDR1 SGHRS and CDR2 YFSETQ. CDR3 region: CASSQLRGTGGEQYF. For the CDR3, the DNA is TGCGCCAGCAGCCAACTAAGAGGGACAGGGGGCGAGCAGTACTTC. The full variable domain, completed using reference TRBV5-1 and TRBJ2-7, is KAGVTQTPRYLIKTRGQQVTLSCSPISGHRSVSWYQQTPGQGLQFLFEYFSETQRNKGNFPGRFSGRQFSNSRSEMNVSTLELGDSALYLCASSQLRGTGGEQYFGPGTRLTVT.

CDR3 in amino acids: CASSLGGGSRPQHF. The CDR3 nucleotides are TGTGCCAGCAGCTTAGGCGGAGGCAGTAGGCCCCAGCATTTT. The V and J genes are TRBV11-2 and TRBJ1-5; no firm D call. The CDR3 runs 14 residues. Per germline, CDR1 SGHAT and CDR2 FQNNGV. The V and J ends lost 1 base and 9 bases respectively, with 13 bases between them.

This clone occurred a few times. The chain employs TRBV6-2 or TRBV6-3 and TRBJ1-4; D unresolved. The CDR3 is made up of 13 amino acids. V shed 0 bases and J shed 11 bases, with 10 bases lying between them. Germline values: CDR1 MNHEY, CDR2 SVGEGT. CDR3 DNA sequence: TGTGCCAGCAGTTACTCGAAGACAAAGAAACTGTTTTTT. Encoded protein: CASSYSKTKKLFF.

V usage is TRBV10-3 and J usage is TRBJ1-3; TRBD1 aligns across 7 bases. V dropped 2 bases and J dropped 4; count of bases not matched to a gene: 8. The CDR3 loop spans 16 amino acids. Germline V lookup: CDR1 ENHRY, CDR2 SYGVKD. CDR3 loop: CAISERTTGVGNTIYF. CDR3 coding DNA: TGTGCCATCAGTGAGAGGACAACAGGGGTAGGAAACACCATATATTTT.

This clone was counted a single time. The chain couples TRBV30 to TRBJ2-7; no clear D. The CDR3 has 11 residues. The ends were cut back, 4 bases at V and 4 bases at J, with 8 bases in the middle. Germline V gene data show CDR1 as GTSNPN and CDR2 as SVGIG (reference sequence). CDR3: CAWNTDYEQYF. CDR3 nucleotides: TGTGCCTGGAATACAGATTACGAGCAGTACTTC.

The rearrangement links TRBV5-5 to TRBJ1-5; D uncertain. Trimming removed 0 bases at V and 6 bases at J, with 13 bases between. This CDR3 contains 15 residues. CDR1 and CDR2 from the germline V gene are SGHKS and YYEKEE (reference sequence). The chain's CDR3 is CASSLDRGSGQPQHF. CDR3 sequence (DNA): TGTGCCAGCAGCTTGGATCGGGGTTCCGGTCAGCCCCAGCATTTT.

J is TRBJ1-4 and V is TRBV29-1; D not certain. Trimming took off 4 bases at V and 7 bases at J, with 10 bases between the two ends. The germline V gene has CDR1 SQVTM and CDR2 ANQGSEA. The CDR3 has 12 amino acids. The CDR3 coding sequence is TGCAGCGTTGGGAGGTTGGGTGAAAAACTGTTTTTT. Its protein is CSVGRLGEKLFF.

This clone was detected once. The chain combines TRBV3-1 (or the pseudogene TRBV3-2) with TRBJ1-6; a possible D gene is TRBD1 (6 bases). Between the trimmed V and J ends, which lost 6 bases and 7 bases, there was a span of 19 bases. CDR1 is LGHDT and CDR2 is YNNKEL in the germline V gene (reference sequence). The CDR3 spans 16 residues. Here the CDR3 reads CASRPGKGGDNSPLHF. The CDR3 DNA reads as TGTGCCAGCAGACCCGGAAAGGGGGGGGACAATTCACCCCTCCACTTT.

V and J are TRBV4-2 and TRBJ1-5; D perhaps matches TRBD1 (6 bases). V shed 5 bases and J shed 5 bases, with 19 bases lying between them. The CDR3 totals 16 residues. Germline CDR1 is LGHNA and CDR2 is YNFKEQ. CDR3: CASSSGWAGDDQPQHF. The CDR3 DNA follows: TGTGCCAGCAGCTCCGGTTGGGCAGGGGATGATCAGCCCCAGCATTTT.

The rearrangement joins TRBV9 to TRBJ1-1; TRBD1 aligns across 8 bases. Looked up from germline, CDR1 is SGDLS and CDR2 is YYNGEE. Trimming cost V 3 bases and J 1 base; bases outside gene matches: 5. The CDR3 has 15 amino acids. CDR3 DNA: TGTGCCAGCAGCGCGCACGGACAGGGGAACACTGAAGCTTTCTTT. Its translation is CASSAHGQGNTEAFF.